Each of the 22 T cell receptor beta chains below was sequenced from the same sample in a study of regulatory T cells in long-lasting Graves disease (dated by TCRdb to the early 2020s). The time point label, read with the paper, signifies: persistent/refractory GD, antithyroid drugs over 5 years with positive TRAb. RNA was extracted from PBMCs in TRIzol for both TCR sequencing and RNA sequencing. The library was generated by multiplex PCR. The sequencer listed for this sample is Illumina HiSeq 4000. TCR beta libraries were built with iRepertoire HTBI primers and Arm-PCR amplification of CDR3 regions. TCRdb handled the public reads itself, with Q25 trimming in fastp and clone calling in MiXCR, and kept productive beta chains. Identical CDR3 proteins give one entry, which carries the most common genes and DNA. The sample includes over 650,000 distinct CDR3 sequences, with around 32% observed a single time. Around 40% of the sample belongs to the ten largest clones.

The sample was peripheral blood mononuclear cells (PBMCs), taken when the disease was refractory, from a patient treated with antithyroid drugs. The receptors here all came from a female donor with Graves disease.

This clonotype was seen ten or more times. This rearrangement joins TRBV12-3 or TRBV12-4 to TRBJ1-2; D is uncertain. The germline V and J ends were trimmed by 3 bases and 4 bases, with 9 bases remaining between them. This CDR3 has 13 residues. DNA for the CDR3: TGTGCCAGCAGTTTCCTGACGGGCTATGGCTACACCTTC. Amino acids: CASSFLTGYGYTF.

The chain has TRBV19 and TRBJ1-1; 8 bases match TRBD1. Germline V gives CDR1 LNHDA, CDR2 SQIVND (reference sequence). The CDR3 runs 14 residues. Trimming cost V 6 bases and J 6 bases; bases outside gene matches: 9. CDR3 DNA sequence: TGTGCCAGTAGCAGACAGGGGCTAGGCGCTGAAGCTTTCTTT. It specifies CASSRQGLGAEAFF.

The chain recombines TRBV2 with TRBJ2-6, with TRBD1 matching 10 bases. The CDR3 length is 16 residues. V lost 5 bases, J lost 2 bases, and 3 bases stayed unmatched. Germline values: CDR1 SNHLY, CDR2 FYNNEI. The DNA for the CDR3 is TGTGCCAGCAGTCCCGACAGGGGGCCTGGGGCCAACGTCCTGACTTTC. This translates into CASSPDRGPGANVLTF.

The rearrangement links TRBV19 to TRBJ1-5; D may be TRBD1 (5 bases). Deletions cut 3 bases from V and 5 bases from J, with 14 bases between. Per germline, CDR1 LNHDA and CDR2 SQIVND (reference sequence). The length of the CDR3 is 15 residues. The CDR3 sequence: CASSISVWGDQPQHF. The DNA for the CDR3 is TGTGCCAGTAGTATCTCAGTCTGGGGCGATCAGCCCCAGCATTTT.

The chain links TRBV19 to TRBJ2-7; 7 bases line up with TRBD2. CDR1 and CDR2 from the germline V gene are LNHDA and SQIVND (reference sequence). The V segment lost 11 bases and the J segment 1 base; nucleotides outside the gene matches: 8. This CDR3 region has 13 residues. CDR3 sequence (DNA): TGTGCCGTAGGGCCTAGCGGATCCTACGAGCAGTACTTC. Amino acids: CAVGPSGSYEQYF.

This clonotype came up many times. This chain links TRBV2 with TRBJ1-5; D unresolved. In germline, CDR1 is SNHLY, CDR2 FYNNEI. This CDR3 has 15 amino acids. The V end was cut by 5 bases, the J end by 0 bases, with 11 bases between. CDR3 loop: CASSIGDHSNQPQHF. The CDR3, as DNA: TGTGCCAGCAGTATAGGAGACCATAGCAATCAGCCCCAGCATTTT.

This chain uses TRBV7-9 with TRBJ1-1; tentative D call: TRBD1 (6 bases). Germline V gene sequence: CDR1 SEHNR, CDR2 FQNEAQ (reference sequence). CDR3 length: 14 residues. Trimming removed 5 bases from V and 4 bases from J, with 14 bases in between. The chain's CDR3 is CASSTYRDTTEAFF. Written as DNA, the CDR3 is TGTGCCAGCAGCACCTACCGGGACACCACTGAAGCTTTCTTT.

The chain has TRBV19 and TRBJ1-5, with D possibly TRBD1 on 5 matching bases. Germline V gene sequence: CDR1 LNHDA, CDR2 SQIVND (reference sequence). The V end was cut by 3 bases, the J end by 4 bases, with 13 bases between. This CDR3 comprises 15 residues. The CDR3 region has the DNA TGTGCCAGTAGTATTATCGGGGGGGGGAATCAGCCCCAGCATTTT. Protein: CASSIIGGGNQPQHF.

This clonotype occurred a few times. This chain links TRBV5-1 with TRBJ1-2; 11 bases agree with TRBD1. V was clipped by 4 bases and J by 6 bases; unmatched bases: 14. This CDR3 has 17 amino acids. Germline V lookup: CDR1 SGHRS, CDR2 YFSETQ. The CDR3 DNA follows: TGCGCCAGCAGCCTAGACCTGGACAGGGGGCGAGGGGATGGCTACACCTTC. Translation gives CASSLDLDRGRGDGYTF. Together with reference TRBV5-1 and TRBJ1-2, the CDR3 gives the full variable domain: KAGVTQTPRYLIKTRGQQVTLSCSPISGHRSVSWYQQTPGQGLQFLFEYFSETQRNKGNFPGRFSGRQFSNSRSEMNVSTLELGDSALYLCASSLDLDRGRGDGYTFGSGTRLTVV.

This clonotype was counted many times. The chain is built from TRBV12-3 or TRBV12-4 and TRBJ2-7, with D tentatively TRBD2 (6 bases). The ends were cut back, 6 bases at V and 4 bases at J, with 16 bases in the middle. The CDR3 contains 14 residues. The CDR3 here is CASRGSGVAYEQYF. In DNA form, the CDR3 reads TGTGCCAGCAGGGGATCGGGAGTCGCTTACGAGCAGTACTTC.

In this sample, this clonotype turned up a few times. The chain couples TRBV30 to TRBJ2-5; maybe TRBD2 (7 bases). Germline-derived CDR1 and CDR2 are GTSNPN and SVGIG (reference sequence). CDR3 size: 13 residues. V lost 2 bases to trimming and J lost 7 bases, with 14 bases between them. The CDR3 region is CAWSCSRGGTQYF. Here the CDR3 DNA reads TGTGCCTGGAGTTGTTCGAGGGGGGGGACCCAGTACTTC.

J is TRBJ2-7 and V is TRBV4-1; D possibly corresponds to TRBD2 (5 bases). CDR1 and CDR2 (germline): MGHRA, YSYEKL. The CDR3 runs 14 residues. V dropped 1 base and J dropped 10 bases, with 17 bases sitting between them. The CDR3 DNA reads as TGCGCCAGCAGCCAAGTATCGGACTCCCCATCTCAGTACTTC. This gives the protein CASSQVSDSPSQYF.

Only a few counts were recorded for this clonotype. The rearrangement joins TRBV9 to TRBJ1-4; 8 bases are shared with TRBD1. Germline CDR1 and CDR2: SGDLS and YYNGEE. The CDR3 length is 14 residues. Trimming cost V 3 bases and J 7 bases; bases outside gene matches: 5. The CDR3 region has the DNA TGTGCCAGCAGCGGCGGACAGGGCGGTGAAAAACTGTTTTTT. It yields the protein CASSGGQGGEKLFF. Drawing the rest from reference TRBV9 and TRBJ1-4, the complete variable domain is DSGVTQTPKHLITATGQRVTLRCSPRSGDLSVYWYQQSLDQGLQFLIQYYNGEERAKGNILERFSAQQFPDLHSELNLSSLELGDSALYFCASSGGQGGEKLFFGSGTQLSVL.

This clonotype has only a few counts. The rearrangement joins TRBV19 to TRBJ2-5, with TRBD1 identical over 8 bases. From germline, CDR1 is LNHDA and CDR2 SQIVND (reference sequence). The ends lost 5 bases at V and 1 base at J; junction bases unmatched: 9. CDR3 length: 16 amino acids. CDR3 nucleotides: TGTGCCAGTAGTCCGGCGACAGGGGTCTTCCAAGAGACCCAGTACTTC. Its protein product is CASSPATGVFQETQYF.

CDR3 DNA sequence: TGTGCCAGCAGCCCCGGGACAGGAGGTCGTGAGCCCCAGCATTTT. This gives the protein CASSPGTGGREPQHF. V is TRBV7-9 and J is TRBJ1-5; 8 nucleotides agree with TRBD1. The CDR3 runs 15 residues. Germline V gene lookup returns CDR1 SEHNR and CDR2 FQNEAQ (reference sequence). After removal of 5 bases from V and 8 bases from J, the junction contained 11 bases not matched to a gene. Using reference TRBV7-9 and TRBJ1-5 for the parts outside the CDR3, the full variable domain is DTGVSQNPRHKITKRGQNVTFRCDPISEHNRLYWYRQTLGQGPEFLTYFQNEAQLEKSRLLSDRFSAERPKGSFSTLEIQRTEQGDSAMYLCASSPGTGGREPQHFGDGTRLSIL.

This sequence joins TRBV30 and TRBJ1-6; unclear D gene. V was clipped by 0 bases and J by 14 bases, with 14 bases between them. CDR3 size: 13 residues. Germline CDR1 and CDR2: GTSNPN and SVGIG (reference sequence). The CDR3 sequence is CAWSVLEYKTLHF. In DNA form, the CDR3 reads TGTGCCTGGAGTGTACTAGAGTACAAGACCCTCCACTTT.

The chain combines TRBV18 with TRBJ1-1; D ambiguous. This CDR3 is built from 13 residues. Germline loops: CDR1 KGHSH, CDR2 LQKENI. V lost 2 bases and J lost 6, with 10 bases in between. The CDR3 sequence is CASSPMGFAEAFF. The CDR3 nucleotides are TGTGCCAGCTCACCAATGGGGTTCGCTGAAGCTTTCTTT.

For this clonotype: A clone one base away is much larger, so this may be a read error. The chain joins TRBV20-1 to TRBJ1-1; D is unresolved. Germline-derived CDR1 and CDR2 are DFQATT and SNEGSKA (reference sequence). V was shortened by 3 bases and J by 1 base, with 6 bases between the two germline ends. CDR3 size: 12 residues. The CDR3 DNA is TGCAGTGCTAGTAAGGAGAACACTGAAGCTTTCTTT. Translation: CSASKENTEAFF.

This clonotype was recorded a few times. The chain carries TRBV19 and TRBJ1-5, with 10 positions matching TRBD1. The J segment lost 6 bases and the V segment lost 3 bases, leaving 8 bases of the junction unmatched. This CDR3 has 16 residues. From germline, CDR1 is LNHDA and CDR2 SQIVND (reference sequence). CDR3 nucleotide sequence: TGTGCCAGTAGTATTTGGATGGGACAGGGGATTCAGCCCCAGCATTTT. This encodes CASSIWMGQGIQPQHF. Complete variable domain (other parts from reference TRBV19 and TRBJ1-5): DGGITQSPKYLFRKEGQNVTLSCEQNLNHDAMYWYRQDPGQGLRLIYYSQIVNDFQKGDIAEGYSVSREKKESFPLTVTSAQKNPTAFYLCASSIWMGQGIQPQHFGDGTRLSIL.

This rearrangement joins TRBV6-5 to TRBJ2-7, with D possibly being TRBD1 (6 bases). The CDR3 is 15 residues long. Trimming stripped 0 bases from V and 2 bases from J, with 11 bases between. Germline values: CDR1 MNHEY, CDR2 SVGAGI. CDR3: CASSYSRGSAYEQYF. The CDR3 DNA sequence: TGTGCCAGCAGTTACTCCAGGGGATCGGCCTACGAGCAGTACTTC.

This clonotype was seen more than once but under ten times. The CDR3 DNA sequence: TGTGCCAGCAGTTACTCGAATATGGGGGGCACTGGAAACACCATATATTTT. It yields the protein CASSYSNMGGTGNTIYF. The genes are TRBV6-5 and TRBJ1-3; tentatively, D is TRBD1 (6 bases). Per germline, CDR1 MNHEY and CDR2 SVGAGI. V lost 0 bases, J lost 2 bases, and 14 bases lay in between. The length of the CDR3 is 17 residues.

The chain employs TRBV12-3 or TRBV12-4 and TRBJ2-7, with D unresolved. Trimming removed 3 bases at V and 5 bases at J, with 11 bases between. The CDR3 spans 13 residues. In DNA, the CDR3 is TGTGCCAGCAGTTTGGCTACCGCCCACGAGCAGTACTTC. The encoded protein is CASSLATAHEQYF.